A selection of T cell receptor beta chains follows, all from one sample in a study of T cells expressing NK-cell markers. TCRdb re-called the 5' RACE reads and shows each CDR3 protein once, DNA omitted. The data show approximately 550,000 distinct CDR3 sequences, and the top ten clones hold 3% to 4.5%. The sample was blood T cells: a sorted CD56 or NKG2C T cell subset, CD4+ or CD8+ T cells, or bulk PBMC T cells (not recorded which). Receptors were obtained from a man younger than 30 in good health. Each CDR3 is given with its conserved first and last residue.

v_gene,len,j_gene,CDR3aa
TRBV5-1,15,TRBJ2-5,CASSRRLAGGETQYF
TRBV4-2,15,TRBJ1-1,CASSQERQPNTEAFF
TRBV12-3/TRBV12-4,16,TRBJ2-5,CASKPMGTSGGETQYF
TRBV7-2,16,TRBJ2-1,CASSLALSGRSHEQFF
TRBV20-1,14,TRBJ2-7,CSASPRGEPYEQYF
TRBV12-3/TRBV12-4,16,TRBJ2-3,CASSLSGRPPADTQYF
TRBV18,13,TRBJ1-6,CASSPQPDSPLHF
TRBV7-8,16,TRBJ2-7,CASSLSPWRSSYEQYF
TRBV20-1,15,TRBJ1-6,CSARDIQGWNSPLHF
TRBV12-3/TRBV12-4,11,TRBJ2-2,CASSLGRELFF
TRBV25-1,13,TRBJ1-2,CASRESWGDGYTF
TRBV12-3/TRBV12-4,14,TRBJ2-1,CASSPGLAGVQQFF
TRBV7-2,16,TRBJ2-5,CASSRLAGGYQETQYF
TRBV20-1,15,TRBJ2-7,CSATKTGTGGNEQYF
TRBV24-1,13,TRBJ1-1,CATSDPDRAEAFF
TRBV5-1,17,TRBJ2-3,CASSLVTSGSGTDTQYF